Below, 29 T cell receptor beta chains from the same sample are listed, as sequenced in a study of OX40 agonist ivuxolimab in advanced cancers. Clones were read by immunoSEQ multiplex PCR, and TCRdb kept only the in-frame ones, dropping some. The profile shows about 27,000 clones, 65% to 90% of them singletons. Sequenced material: CD4+ or CD8+ T cells sorted from blood, taken in a trial of the OX40 agonist ivuxolimab. These receptors were collected from an adult with an advanced solid tumor such as melanoma, head and neck, liver or kidney cancer.

This clone was seen a single time. This chain links TRBV5-6 with TRBJ2-1; D possibly corresponds to TRBD1 (5 bases). The CDR3 length is 18 residues. V lost 4 bases and J 3 bases, leaving 23 bases between the germline ends. Germline values: CDR1 SGHDT, CDR2 YYEEEE. CDR3 nucleotide sequence: TGTGCCAGCAGCCTCGGCTGGGGCAGCGTAAGGGACTACAATGAGCAGTTCTTC. Its translation is CASSLGWGSVRDYNEQFF.

This chain uses TRBV30 with TRBJ1-6; a weak D match, TRBD1 (6 bases). The V and J ends lost 3 bases and 0 bases respectively, with 12 bases between them. This CDR3 has 16 amino acids. Germline CDR1 GTSNPN, CDR2 SVGIG (reference sequence). In DNA form, the CDR3 reads TGTGCCTGGAGGAGGGGGGGTTCCTCCTATAATTCACCCCTCCACTTT. Translating it yields CAWRRGGSSYNSPLHF.

This chain links TRBV7-2 with TRBJ2-3; 12 bases are a match to TRBD2. J was trimmed by 4 bases and V by 5 bases; bases with no gene match: 7. Germline values: CDR1 SGHTA, CDR2 FQGNSA. The CDR3 is 16 residues long. CDR3 DNA: TGTGCCAGCAGCCTAACTAGCGGGAGGACGGCAGATACGCAGTATTTT. This encodes CASSLTSGRTADTQYF.

The chain employs TRBV7-8 and TRBJ1-1, with TRBD1 as a possible D gene (6 bases). The CDR3 length is 16 residues. Between the trimmed V and J ends, which lost 2 bases and 1 base, there was a span of 14 bases. Looked up from germline, CDR1 is SGHVS and CDR2 is FQNEAQ. In DNA, the CDR3 is TGTGCCAGCAGCTTAAAGGTAGGGGGGACGAACACTGAAGCTTTCTTT. It encodes CASSLKVGGTNTEAFF. Complete variable domain (other parts from reference TRBV7-8 and TRBJ1-1): GAGVSQSPRYKVAKRGQDVALRCDPISGHVSLFWYQQALGQGPEFLTYFQNEAQLDKSGLPSDRFFAERPEGSVSTLKIQRTQQEDSAVYLCASSLKVGGTNTEAFFGQGTRLTVV.

This clone rates as medium-sized. This rearrangement joins TRBV28 to TRBJ2-7; D not certain. With 3 bases removed from V and 1 base from J, the gap between germline ends came to 16 bases. This CDR3 contains 16 residues. CDR1 is MDHEN, CDR2 SYDVKM, per germline. CDR3 amino acids: CASSFVRAELSYEQYF. CDR3 sequence (DNA): TGTGCCAGCAGTTTTGTTCGGGCAGAATTATCCTACGAGCAGTACTTC.

The V and J genes are TRBV15 and TRBJ2-5; 7 bases agree with TRBD2. Germline V gives CDR1 LNHNV, CDR2 YYDKDF (reference sequence). The CDR3 contains 16 residues. Trimming took 1 base from V and 3 from J; bases not matched to a gene: 8. CDR3 sequence reads: CATSRGNVGLEETQYF. Here the CDR3 DNA reads TGTGCCACCAGCAGAGGAAATGTCGGACTAGAAGAGACCCAGTACTTC.

The chain combines TRBV7-9 with TRBJ2-7, with a tentative D call TRBD1 (6 bases). In germline, CDR1 is SEHNR, CDR2 FQNEAQ (reference sequence). The CDR3 extends over 16 amino acids. Deletions cut 1 base from V and 6 bases from J, with 19 bases between. For the CDR3, the DNA is TGTGCCAGCAGCTTAGTAGGGGGTATTCCGGGTGGCGAGCAGTACTTC. Its translation is CASSLVGGIPGGEQYF.

This clone was seen once. At one end the junction does not follow the germline gene, possibly because of a read error. The V gene is TRBV25-1, the J gene TRBJ2-5; D uncertain. CDR3 length: 14 residues. Germline V lookup: CDR1 MGHDK, CDR2 SYGVNS. Here the CDR3 reads CASSESPSQEPQYF. CDR3 DNA sequence: TGTGCCAGCAGTGAATCCCCCAGCCAAGAGCCCCAGTACTTC.

The chain has TRBV15 and TRBJ2-1; the match to TRBD2 covers 7 bases. CDR3 size: 15 residues. Looked up from germline, CDR1 is LNHNV and CDR2 is YYDKDF (reference sequence). Losses at the gene ends were 5 bases for V and 0 bases for J; bases not matched to a gene: 4. DNA of the CDR3: TGTGCCACCAGCCGGGGGAGGGGCTCCTACAATGAGCAGTTCTTC. Translated: CATSRGRGSYNEQFF.

V gene TRBV9 combines with J gene TRBJ2-5; 8 nucleotides match TRBD2. The CDR3 has 14 residues. The junction had 5 bases not matched to a gene; V was cut back by 2 bases and J by 5 bases. Per the germline V gene, CDR1 is SGDLS and CDR2 is YYNGEE. Here the CDR3 DNA reads TGTGCCAGCAGCGTCAGCGGGAGCGTGGAGACCCAGTACTTC. Protein: CASSVSGSVETQYF.

This clone was observed once. The J gene is TRBJ2-1, the V gene TRBV4-1, with 9 bases lining up with TRBD2. In germline, CDR1 is MGHRA, CDR2 YSYEKL. V was pared by 3 bases and J by 4 bases, with 7 bases of the junction left unmatched. CDR3 length: 16 amino acids. CDR3 loop: CASSQRLAGAYNEQFF. The CDR3 nucleotides read TGCGCCAGCAGCCAGAGGTTAGCGGGGGCTTACAATGAGCAGTTCTTC.

The genes are TRBV6-1 and TRBJ1-4; no definite D call. Germline lookup yields CDR1 MNHNS and CDR2 SASEGT. The V and J ends lost 7 bases and 8 bases respectively, with 14 bases between them. The CDR3 is made up of 13 amino acids. DNA of the CDR3: TGTGCCAGCAATGATTACACACAAGAAAAACTGTTTTTT. Protein: CASNDYTQEKLFF.

The rearrangement uses TRBV4-1 and TRBJ2-2; no firm D call. Germline CDR1 MGHRA, CDR2 YSYEKL. CDR3 length: 15 amino acids. V lost 3 bases and J 3 bases, leaving 11 bases between the germline ends. CDR3 coding DNA: TGCGCCAGCAGCCACCGCCAGGCGGACACCGGGGAGCTGTTTTTT. This gives the protein CASSHRQADTGELFF.

This clone was found once. This chain connects TRBV11-3 to TRBJ2-1, with 8 nucleotides matching TRBD2. V lost 4 bases to trimming and J lost 10 bases; unmatched junction nucleotides: 12. This CDR3 is built from 15 residues. Germline-derived CDR1 and CDR2 are SGHNT and YENEEA. The CDR3 region is CASSSPGLGAREQFF. As DNA, the CDR3 is TGTGCCAGCAGCTCGCCGGGACTAGGGGCACGGGAGCAGTTCTTC.

The chain uses TRBV29-1 and TRBJ2-1, with 15 bases aligning to TRBD2. This CDR3 region has 15 residues. Unmatched junction bases numbered 5, after V lost 7 bases and J lost 4 bases. CDR1 SQVTM and CDR2 ANQGSEA come from the germline V gene. The DNA of the CDR3 is TGCAGCGGTCGGACTAGCGGGAGGGAGTACAATGAGCAGTTCTTC. This codes for CSGRTSGREYNEQFF.

The rearrangement links TRBV30 to TRBJ2-1, with 10 bases aligning to TRBD1. Germline V lookup: CDR1 GTSNPN, CDR2 SVGIG (reference sequence). The CDR3 loop spans 11 amino acids. V was clipped by 7 bases and J by 14 bases; unmatched bases: 8. In nucleotides, the CDR3 is TGTGCCTCCCTCCTCGGGACAGGGGAGTTCTTC. Its protein is CASLLGTGEFF.

The rearrangement uses TRBV2 and TRBJ2-7; 9 bases map to TRBD1. The junction had 10 bases not matched to a gene; V was cut back by 7 bases and J by 3 bases. Germline assignment: CDR1 SNHLY and CDR2 FYNNEI. This CDR3 region has 15 residues. The CDR3 coding sequence is TGTGCCAGCATAGACCGGGACAGGGCCATCTACGAGCAGTACTTC. Residues: CASIDRDRAIYEQYF.

The gene calls are TRBV7-9 and TRBJ2-2; D might be TRBD1 (5 bases). The germline V gene has CDR1 SEHNR and CDR2 FQNEAQ (reference sequence). This CDR3 region has 16 residues. The V gene lost 1 base and the J gene lost 8 bases, with 17 bases spanning the gap. CDR3 sequence: CASSLEMAGKKGELFF. In DNA, the CDR3 is TGTGCCAGCAGCTTAGAGATGGCAGGGAAGAAGGGGGAGCTGTTTTTT.

This sequence joins TRBV6-5 and TRBJ2-2; D is unresolved. Deletions cut 4 bases from V and 1 base from J, with 7 bases between. Looked up from germline, CDR1 is MNHEY and CDR2 is SVGAGI. The CDR3 is 14 residues long. The CDR3 DNA follows: TGTGCCAGCAGTTGGCAGCTGAACACCGGGGAGCTGTTTTTT. It codes for CASSWQLNTGELFF.

This chain uses TRBV5-4 with TRBJ1-4; D possibly corresponds to TRBD1 (5 bases). The V gene's germline CDR1 is SGHNT and CDR2 YYREEE (reference sequence). The germline V and J ends were trimmed by 2 bases and 6 bases, with 14 bases remaining between them. There are 15 residues in the CDR3. The CDR3 loop is CASSFRDAGDEKLFF. In nucleotides, the CDR3 is TGTGCCAGCAGCTTTAGGGACGCCGGGGATGAAAAACTGTTTTTT.

This sequence joins TRBV2 and TRBJ1-2, with 7 nucleotides matching TRBD1. The germline gives CDR1 SNHLY, CDR2 FYNNEI. The V segment lost 5 bases and the J segment 7 bases; nucleotides outside the gene matches: 7. This CDR3 has 13 residues. This CDR3 reads CASSSPGGSGYTF. CDR3 in DNA: TGTGCCAGCAGTTCCCCAGGGGGGAGTGGCTACACCTTC.

This clone was detected only once. The genes are TRBV6-4 and TRBJ1-1, with a weak D call TRBD1 (5 bases). Germline V CDR1 and CDR2: MRHNA, SNTAGT. V was clipped by 7 bases and J by 7 bases, with 16 bases between them. The CDR3 sequence is 13 residues long. Here the CDR3 DNA reads TGTGCCAGCAAATCAGGGACCCACAGTGAAGCTTTCTTT. It yields the protein CASKSGTHSEAFF.

The genes are TRBV11-3 and TRBJ2-1; TRBD1 matches at 7 bases. CDR3 length: 16 residues. Germline V gene lookup returns CDR1 SGHNT and CDR2 YENEEA. V lost 5 bases and J lost 1; bases outside the gene matches: 8. The CDR3 region is CASSGYTGDSYNEQFF. As DNA, the CDR3 is TGTGCCAGCAGCGGGTATACAGGGGATTCCTACAATGAGCAGTTCTTC.

This chain uses TRBV5-1 with TRBJ2-5; D might be TRBD1 (6 bases). The CDR3 has 12 amino acids. CDR1 is SGHRS, CDR2 YFSETQ, per germline. V was shortened by 4 bases and J by 12 bases, with 16 bases between the two germline ends. CDR3 DNA: TGCGCCAGCAGCAAAACAGGGCCCCGAGAGTACTTC. Protein: CASSKTGPREYF. Filled out from reference TRBV5-1 and TRBJ2-5, the complete variable domain reads KAGVTQTPRYLIKTRGQQVTLSCSPISGHRSVSWYQQTPGQGLQFLFEYFSETQRNKGNFPGRFSGRQFSNSRSEMNVSTLELGDSALYLCASSKTGPREYFGPGTRLLVL.

V gene TRBV28 combines with J gene TRBJ2-7; the D gene is possibly TRBD1 (5 bases). This CDR3 has 11 amino acids. Trimming removed 5 bases from V and 3 bases from J, with 5 bases in between. Germline loops: CDR1 MDHEN, CDR2 SYDVKM. Here the CDR3 reads CASSTGYEQYF. The CDR3 DNA reads as TGTGCCAGCAGTACAGGCTACGAGCAGTACTTC.

The CDR3 sequence is CASSRDRVSSGNTIYF. Here the CDR3 DNA reads TGTGCCAGCAGCCGGGACAGAGTTAGCTCTGGAAACACCATATATTTT. The gene calls are TRBV7-9 and TRBJ1-3, with 7 bases identical to TRBD1. This CDR3 contains 16 residues. Germline V gene sequence: CDR1 SEHNR, CDR2 FQNEAQ (reference sequence). With V trimmed by 5 bases and J by 0 bases, 7 bases remained unmatched. The complete variable domain, with remaining parts taken from reference TRBV7-9 and TRBJ1-3, reads DTGVSQNPRHKITKRGQNVTFRCDPISEHNRLYWYRQTLGQGPEFLTYFQNEAQLEKSRLLSDRFSAERPKGSFSTLEIQRTEQGDSAMYLCASSRDRVSSGNTIYFGEGSWLTVV.

The chain links TRBV13 to TRBJ2-1; 8 nucleotides agree with TRBD2. This CDR3 has 16 amino acids. Germline V gene lookup returns CDR1 PRHDT and CDR2 FYEKMQ (reference sequence). With V trimmed by 1 base and J by 7 bases, 9 bases remained unmatched. CDR3 residues: CASSLVGTSPWNEQFF. CDR3 bases: TGTGCCAGCAGCTTAGTTGGGACTAGTCCTTGGAATGAGCAGTTCTTC.

This clone was found a few times. V and J are TRBV4-1 and TRBJ2-1; 9 bases map to TRBD1. Germline loops: CDR1 MGHRA, CDR2 YSYEKL. The CDR3 covers 16 residues. The ends lost 1 base at V and 7 bases at J; junction bases unmatched: 8. In DNA, the CDR3 is TGCGCCAGCAGCCAAGGGGGGACAGGGATCAGGAATGAGCAGTTCTTC. Translated, it gives CASSQGGTGIRNEQFF.

The CDR3 DNA reads as TGTGCCAGCAGCCAAGAGCTAGCGGTAGCCTACAATGAGCAGTTCTTC. This codes for CASSQELAVAYNEQFF. The chain carries TRBV14 and TRBJ2-1; 7 bases fit TRBD2. The CDR3 extends over 16 amino acids. Trimming removed 0 bases from V and 2 bases from J; junction bases left unmatched: 4. Per germline, CDR1 SGHDN and CDR2 FVKESK. The full variable domain, completed using reference TRBV14 and TRBJ2-1, is EAGVTQFPSHSVIEKGQTVTLRCDPISGHDNLYWYRRVMGKEIKFLLHFVKESKQDESGMPNNRFLAERTGGTYSTLKVQPAELEDSGVYFCASSQELAVAYNEQFFGPGTRLTVL.